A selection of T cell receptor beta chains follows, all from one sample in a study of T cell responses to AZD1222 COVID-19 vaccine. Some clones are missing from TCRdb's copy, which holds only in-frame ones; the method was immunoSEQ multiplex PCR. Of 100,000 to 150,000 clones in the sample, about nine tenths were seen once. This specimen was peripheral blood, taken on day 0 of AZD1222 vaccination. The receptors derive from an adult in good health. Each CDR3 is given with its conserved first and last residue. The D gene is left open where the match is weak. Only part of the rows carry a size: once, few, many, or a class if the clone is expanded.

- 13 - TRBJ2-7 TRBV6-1 TGTGCCAGCAGTGAAGCGCTTGGATACGAGCAGTACTTC CASSEALGYEQYF
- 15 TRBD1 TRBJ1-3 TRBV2 TGTGCCAGCATGAGGGACAGGGGGCCAGGAAACACCATATATTTT CASMRDRGPGNTIYF
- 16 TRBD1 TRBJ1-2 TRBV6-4 TGTGCCAGCAGTGTGGACAGGGGAATATTGGGAGATGGCTACACCTTC CASSVDRGILGDGYTF
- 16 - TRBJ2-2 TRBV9 TGTGCCAGCAGCGTATTCGGGGGTGCGAACACCGGGGAGCTGTTTTTT CASSVFGGANTGELFF
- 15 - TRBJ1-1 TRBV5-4 TGTGCCAGCAGCTGGGGAGAGGGCAAGAACACTGAAGCTTTCTTT CASSWGEGKNTEAFF
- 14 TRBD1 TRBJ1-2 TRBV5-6 TGTGCCAGCAGCTTTGACAGGGGGCGAGGTGGCTACACCTTC CASSFDRGRGGYTF
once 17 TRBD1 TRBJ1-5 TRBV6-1 TGTGCCAGCAGAGAAGGCACCGACAGGGGGCCCAATCAGCCCCAGCATTTT CASREGTDRGPNQPQHF
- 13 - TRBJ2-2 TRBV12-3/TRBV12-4 TGTGCCAGCAGTTCTTACAACACCGGGGAGCTGTTTTTT CASSSYNTGELFF
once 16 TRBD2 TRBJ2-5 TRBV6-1 TGTGCCAGCAGTGAAGCCCTTGGGACTAGCAGCAAGACCCAGTACTTC CASSEALGTSSKTQYF
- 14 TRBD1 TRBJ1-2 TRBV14 TGTGCCAGCAGCCAAGCCGGGACAGGGGATGGCTACACCTTC CASSQAGTGDGYTF
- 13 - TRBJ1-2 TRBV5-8 TGTGCCAGCAGCCTACAACTCAACTATGGCTACACCTTC CASSLQLNYGYTF
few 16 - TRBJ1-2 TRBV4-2 TGTGCCAGCAGCCACGTCCAAGGGGCACCCTACTATGGCTACACCTTC CASSHVQGAPYYGYTF
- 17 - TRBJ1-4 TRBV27 TGTGCCAGCAGTTACTCCAGGGGCCCAACAACTAATGAAAAACTGTTTTTT CASSYSRGPTTNEKLFF
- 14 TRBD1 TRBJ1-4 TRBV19 TGTGCCAGTGCTTCACAGGGGAATAATGAAAAACTGTTTTTT CASASQGNNEKLFF
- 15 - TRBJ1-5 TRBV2 TGTGCCAGCAGGGATGCCGGGGTTAGCAATCAGCCCCAGCATTTT CASRDAGVSNQPQHF
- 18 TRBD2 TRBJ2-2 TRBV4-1 TGCGCCAGCAGCCAAGATCCAGCGGGGGGGTTAAATACCGGGGAGCTGTTTTTT CASSQDPAGGLNTGELFF